This T cell receptor beta chain derives from a study of blood T cell repertoires in COVID-19. Turning to the study itself: COVID-19 samples collected from the United States, Italy and Spain covered acute and convalescent phases. In each case, the material was cDNA or gDNA derived from T cells, B-cell-depleted T cells, or PBMCs.

Repertoires were generated with immunoSEQ multiplex PCR, while TCRdb's copy carries only in-frame clones and drops some. The table lists 72,000 or so clones, 75% to 95% of them singletons. Sequenced material: peripheral blood. This receptor was identified in a woman of 80 years or more with acute or convalescent COVID-19.

CDR3 in DNA: TGTGCCAGCAGCAGGGGAAGTATTAGTTCACCCCTCCACTTT. Its translation is CASSRGSISSPLHF. The J gene is TRBJ1-6, the V gene TRBV6-6; TRBD1 is a possible D gene (6 bases). This CDR3 contains 14 residues. The V gene lost 6 bases and the J gene lost 9 bases, with 15 bases spanning the gap. Germline assignment: CDR1 MNHNY and CDR2 SVGAGI (reference sequence).